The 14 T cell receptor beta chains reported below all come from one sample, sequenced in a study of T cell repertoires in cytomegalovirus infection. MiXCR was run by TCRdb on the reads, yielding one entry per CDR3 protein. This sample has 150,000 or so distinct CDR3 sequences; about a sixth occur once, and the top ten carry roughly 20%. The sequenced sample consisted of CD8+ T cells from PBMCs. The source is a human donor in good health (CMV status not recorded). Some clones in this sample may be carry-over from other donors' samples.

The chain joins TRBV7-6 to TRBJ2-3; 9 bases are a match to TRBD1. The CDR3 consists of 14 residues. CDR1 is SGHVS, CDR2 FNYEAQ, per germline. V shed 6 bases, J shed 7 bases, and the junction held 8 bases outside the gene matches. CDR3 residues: CASSPGTGQNTQYF. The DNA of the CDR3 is TGTGCCAGCAGTCCCGGGACAGGGCAAAATACGCAGTATTTT.

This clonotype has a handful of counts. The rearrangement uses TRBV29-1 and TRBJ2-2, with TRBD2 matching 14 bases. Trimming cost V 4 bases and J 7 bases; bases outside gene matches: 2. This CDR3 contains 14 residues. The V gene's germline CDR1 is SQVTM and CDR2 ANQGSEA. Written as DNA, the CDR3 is TGCAGCGTTGGGACTAGCGGGGGGAACGGGGAGCTGTTTTTT. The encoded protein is CSVGTSGGNGELFF.

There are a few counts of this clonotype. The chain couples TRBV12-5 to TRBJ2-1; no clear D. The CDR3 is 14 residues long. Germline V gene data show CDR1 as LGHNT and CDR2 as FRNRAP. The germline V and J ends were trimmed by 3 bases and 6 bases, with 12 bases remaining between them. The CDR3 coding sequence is TGTGCTAGTGGTTTCGACGGGCCCTTCAATGAGCAGTTCTTC. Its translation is CASGFDGPFNEQFF.

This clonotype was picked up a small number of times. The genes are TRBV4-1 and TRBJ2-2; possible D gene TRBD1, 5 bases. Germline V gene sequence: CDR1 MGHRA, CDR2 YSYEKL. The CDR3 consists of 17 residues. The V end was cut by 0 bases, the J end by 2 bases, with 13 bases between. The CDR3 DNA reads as TGCGCCAGCAGCCAAGATGGACAAGCTACCAACACCGGGGAGCTGTTTTTT. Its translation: CASSQDGQATNTGELFF.

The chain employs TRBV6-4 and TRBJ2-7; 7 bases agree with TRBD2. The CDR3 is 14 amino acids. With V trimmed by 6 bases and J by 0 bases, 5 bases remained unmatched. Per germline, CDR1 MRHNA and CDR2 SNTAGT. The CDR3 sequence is CASSPSGTSYEQYF. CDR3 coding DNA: TGTGCCAGCAGCCCAAGCGGGACCTCCTACGAGCAGTACTTC.

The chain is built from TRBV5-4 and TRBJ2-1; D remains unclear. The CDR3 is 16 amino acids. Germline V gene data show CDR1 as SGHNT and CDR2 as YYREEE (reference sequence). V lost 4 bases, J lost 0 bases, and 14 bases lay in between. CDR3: CASSPAGPSSYNEQFF. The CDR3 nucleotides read TGTGCCAGCAGCCCCGCCGGCCCGAGCTCCTACAATGAGCAGTTCTTC.

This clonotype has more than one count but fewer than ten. This chain's CDR3 is CASSSAGGEQTGELFF. As DNA, the CDR3 is TGTGCCAGCAGCTCTGCGGGGGGAGAGCAGACCGGGGAGCTGTTTTTT. The chain recombines TRBV7-9 with TRBJ2-2, with TRBD2 matching 8 bases. Looked up from germline, CDR1 is SEHNR and CDR2 is FQNEAQ (reference sequence). With V trimmed by 4 bases and J by 5 bases, 9 bases remained unmatched. There are 16 residues in the CDR3.

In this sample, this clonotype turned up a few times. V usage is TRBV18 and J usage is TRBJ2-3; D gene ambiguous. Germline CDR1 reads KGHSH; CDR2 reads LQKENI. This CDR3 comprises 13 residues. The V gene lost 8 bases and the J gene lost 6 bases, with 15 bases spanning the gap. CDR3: CASTPKNRDTQYF. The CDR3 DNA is TGTGCCAGCACCCCCAAAAACCGGGATACGCAGTATTTT.

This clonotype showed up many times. In nucleotides, the CDR3 is TGTGCCAGCAGCTTAGACGAGGAGCAGCCCCAAGAGACCCAGTACTTC. This translates into CASSLDEEQPQETQYF. The rearrangement joins TRBV7-2 to TRBJ2-5; D not resolved. Germline CDR1 SGHTA, CDR2 FQGNSA. The CDR3 spans 16 residues. With 1 base removed from V and 1 base from J, the gap between germline ends came to 13 bases.

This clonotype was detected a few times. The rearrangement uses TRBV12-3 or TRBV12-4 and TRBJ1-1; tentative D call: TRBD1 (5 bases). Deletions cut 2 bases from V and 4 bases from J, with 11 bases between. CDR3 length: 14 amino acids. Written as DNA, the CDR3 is TGTGCCAGCAGTTTATTAGGGGTGAGCACTGAAGCTTTCTTT. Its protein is CASSLLGVSTEAFF.

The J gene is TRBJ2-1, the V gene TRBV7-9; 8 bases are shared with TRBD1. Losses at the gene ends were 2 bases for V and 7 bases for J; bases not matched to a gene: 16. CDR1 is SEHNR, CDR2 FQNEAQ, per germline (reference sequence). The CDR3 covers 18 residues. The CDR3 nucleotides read TGTGCCAGCAGCTTAAAAGGAGGGACCGTGACAGGGGTTAATGAGCAGTTCTTC. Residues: CASSLKGGTVTGVNEQFF. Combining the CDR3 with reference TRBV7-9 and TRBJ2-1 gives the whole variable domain DTGVSQNPRHKITKRGQNVTFRCDPISEHNRLYWYRQTLGQGPEFLTYFQNEAQLEKSRLLSDRFSAERPKGSFSTLEIQRTEQGDSAMYLCASSLKGGTVTGVNEQFFGPGTRLTVL.

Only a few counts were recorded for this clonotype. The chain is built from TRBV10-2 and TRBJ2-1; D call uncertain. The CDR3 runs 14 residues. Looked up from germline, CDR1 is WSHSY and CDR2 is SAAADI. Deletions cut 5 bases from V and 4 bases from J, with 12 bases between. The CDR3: CASSHRGDYNEQFF. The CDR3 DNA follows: TGCGCCAGCAGTCACCGCGGAGATTACAATGAGCAGTTCTTC.

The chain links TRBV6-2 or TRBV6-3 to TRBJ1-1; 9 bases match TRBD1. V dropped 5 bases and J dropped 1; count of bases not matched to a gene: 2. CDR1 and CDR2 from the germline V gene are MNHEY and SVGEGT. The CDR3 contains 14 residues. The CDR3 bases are TGTGCCAGCAGTACGGACAGGGGGAACACTGAAGCTTTCTTT. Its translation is CASSTDRGNTEAFF.

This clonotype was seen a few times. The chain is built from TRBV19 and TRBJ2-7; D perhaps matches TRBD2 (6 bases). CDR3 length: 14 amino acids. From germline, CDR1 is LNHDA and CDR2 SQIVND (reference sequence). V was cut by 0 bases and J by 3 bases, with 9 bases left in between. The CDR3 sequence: CASSIDRGNYEQYF. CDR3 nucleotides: TGTGCCAGTAGTATAGACCGGGGGAACTACGAGCAGTACTTC.